This T cell receptor beta chain was recorded in a study of shared clonotypes between healthy human individuals. Donors were healthy HIV-negative adults without recent acute infections or vaccinations. The CDR3 runs to 15 residues. Germline-derived CDR1 and CDR2 are SGHTA and FQGNSA. V dropped 2 bases and J dropped 4; count of bases not matched to a gene: 2. Researchers ran the assay at a deep level. Unsorted PBMCs provided DNA that was sequenced on ten immunoSEQ deep assay plates. Generated by immunoSEQ multiplex PCR, the TCRdb table keeps only in-frame clones and is missing some. The sample includes 500,000 to 650,000 clones, around 81% seen only once; the top ten take 12%.

Sequenced sample: PBMCs. The TCR sequence derives from a woman between 40 and 55 years old in good health. Some clones in this sample may be carry-over from other donors' samples. This chain links TRBV7-2 with TRBJ2-2; 9 nucleotides match TRBD1. As DNA, the CDR3 is TGTGCCAGCAGCTTATCGACAGGGGGCACCGGGGAGCTGTTTTTT. Its protein is CASSLSTGGTGELFF. The full variable domain, in which reference TRBV7-2 and TRBJ2-2 provide the parts outside the CDR3, is GAGVSQSPSNKVTEKGKDVELRCDPISGHTALYWYRQSLGQGLEFLIYFQGNSAPDKSGLPSDRFSAERTGGSVSTLTIQRTQQEDSAVYLCASSLSTGGTGELFFGEGSRLTVL.